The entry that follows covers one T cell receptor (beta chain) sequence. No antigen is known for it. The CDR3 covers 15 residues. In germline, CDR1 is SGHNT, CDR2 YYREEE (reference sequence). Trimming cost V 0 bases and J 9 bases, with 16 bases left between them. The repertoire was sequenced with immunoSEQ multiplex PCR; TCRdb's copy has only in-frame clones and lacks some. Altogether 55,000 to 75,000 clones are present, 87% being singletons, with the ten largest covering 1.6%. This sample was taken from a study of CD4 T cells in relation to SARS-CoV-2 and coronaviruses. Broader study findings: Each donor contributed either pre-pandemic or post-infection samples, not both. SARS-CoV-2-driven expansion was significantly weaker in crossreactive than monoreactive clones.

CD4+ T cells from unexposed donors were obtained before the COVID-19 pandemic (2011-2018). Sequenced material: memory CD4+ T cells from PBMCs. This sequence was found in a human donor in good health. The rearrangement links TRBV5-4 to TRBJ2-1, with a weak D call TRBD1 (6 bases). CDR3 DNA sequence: TGTGCCAGCAGCTTGGGTCTAGCCAAGGGGGTTGAGCAGTTCTTC. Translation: CASSLGLAKGVEQFF.